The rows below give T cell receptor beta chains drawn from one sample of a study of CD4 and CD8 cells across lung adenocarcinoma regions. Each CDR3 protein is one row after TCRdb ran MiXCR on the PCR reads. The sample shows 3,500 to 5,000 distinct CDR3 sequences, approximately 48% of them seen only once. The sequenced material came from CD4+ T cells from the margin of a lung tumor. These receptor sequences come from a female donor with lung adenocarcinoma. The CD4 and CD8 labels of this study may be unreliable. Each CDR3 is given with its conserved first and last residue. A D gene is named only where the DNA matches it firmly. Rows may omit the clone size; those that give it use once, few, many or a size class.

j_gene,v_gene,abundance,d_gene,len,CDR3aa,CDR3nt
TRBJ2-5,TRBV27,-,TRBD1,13,CASMGQGGETQYF,TGTGCCAGCATGGGACAGGGGGGGGAGACCCAGTACTTC
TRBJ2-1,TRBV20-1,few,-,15,CSARDPPTRTHEQFF,TGCAGTGCTAGAGACCCCCCTACTAGGACACATGAGCAGTTCTTC
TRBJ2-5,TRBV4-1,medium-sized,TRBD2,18,CASSQGISSGTIQETQYF,TGCGCCAGCAGCCAAGGTATTTCTAGCGGGACAATCCAAGAGACCCAGTACTTC
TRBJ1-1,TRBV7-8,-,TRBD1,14,CASSPSRDRLEAFF,TGTGCCAGCAGCCCGAGCCGGGACAGGCTTGAAGCTTTCTTT
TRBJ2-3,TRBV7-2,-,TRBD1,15,CASSASGQITDTQYF,TGTGCCAGCAGCGCCTCGGGACAGATCACAGATACGCAGTATTTT
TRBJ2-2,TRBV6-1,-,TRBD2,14,CASRGAGGTGELFF,TGTGCCAGCAGGGGAGCGGGGGGAACCGGGGAGCTGTTTTTT
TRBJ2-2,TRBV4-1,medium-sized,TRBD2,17,CASSPGGSLAGRTELFF,TGCGCCAGCAGCCCTGGTGGTTCACTAGCGGGGAGAACGGAGCTGTTTTTT
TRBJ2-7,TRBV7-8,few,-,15,CASSLFQGPSYEQYF,TGTGCCAGCAGCTTATTCCAGGGGCCCTCCTACGAGCAGTACTTC
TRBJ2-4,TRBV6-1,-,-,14,CRSRGRGGKNTQYF,TGTCGCAGCAGGGGGCGGGGGGGCAAAAACACGCAGTACTTT
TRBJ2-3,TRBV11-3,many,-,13,CASQRRGTDTQYF,TGTGCCAGCCAGAGACGCGGCACAGATACGCAGTATTTT
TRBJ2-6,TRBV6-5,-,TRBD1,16,CASSYATGTGANVLTF,TGTGCCAGCAGTTACGCGACAGGGACTGGGGCCAACGTCCTGACTTTC
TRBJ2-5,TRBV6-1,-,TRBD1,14,CASSGDRYQETQYF,TGTGCCAGCAGTGGGGACAGATACCAAGAGACCCAGTACTTC
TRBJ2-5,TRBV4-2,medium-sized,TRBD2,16,CASSQDGLAGAETQYF,TGTGCCAGCAGCCAAGACGGACTAGCGGGAGCAGAGACCCAGTACTTC
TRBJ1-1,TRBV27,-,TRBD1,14,CASSLGGLGQEAFF,TGTGCCAGCAGTTTAGGAGGTCTGGGACAGGAAGCTTTCTTT
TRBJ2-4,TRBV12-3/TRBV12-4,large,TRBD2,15,CASNNAGLAENIQYF,TGTGCCAGCAATAACGCTGGACTAGCGGAAAACATTCAGTACTTC
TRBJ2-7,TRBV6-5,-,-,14,CASSYGAGFYEQYF,TGTGCCAGCAGTTACGGGGCCGGGTTCTACGAGCAGTACTTC
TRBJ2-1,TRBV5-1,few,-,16,CASRIGAKTTYNEQFF,TGCGCCAGCAGGATCGGCGCCAAGACCACCTACAATGAGCAGTTCTTC
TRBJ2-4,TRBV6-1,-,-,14,CASSGLRSKNIQYF,TGTGCCAGCTCGGGGCTGAGATCAAAAAACATTCAGTACTTT
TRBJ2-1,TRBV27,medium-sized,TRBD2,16,CASSLSFASGRNEQFF,TGTGCCAGCAGTTTATCGTTCGCTAGCGGGAGAAATGAGCAGTTCTTC
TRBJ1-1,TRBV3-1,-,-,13,CASSLTIETEAFF,TGTGCCAGCAGCCTGACCATCGAAACTGAAGCTTTCTTT
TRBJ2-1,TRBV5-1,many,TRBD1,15,CASSLVGDRGNEQFF,TGCGCCAGCAGCTTGGTCGGGGACAGGGGCAATGAGCAGTTCTTC
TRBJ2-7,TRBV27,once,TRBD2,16,CASSLSGGTSGREQYF,TGTGCCAGCAGTTTGTCAGGGGGGACTAGCGGGAGGGAGCAGTACTTC
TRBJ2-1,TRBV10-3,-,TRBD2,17,CATLGRAGDFVRGAQTF,TGTGCCACCCTAGGACGAGCGGGAGACTTCGTAAGGGGGGCCCAGACTTTC
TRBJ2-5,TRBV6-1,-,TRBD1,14,CASSLRDSQETQYF,TGTGCCAGCAGCCTACGGGACAGCCAAGAGACCCAGTACTTC
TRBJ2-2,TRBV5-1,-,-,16,CASSSLSVQEGGELFF,TGCGCCAGCAGCTCCCTAAGTGTCCAGGAGGGCGGGGAGCTGTTTTTT
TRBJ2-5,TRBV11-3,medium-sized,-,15,CASSLMAEALGTQYF,TGTGCCAGCAGCTTGATGGCGGAAGCATTAGGGACCCAGTACTTC
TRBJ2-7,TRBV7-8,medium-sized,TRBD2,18,CASSLAFSTSGNRHEQYF,TGTGCCAGCAGCTTAGCTTTTTCGACTAGCGGGAACAGACACGAGCAGTACTTC
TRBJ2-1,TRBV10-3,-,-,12,CAIAPSVNEQFF,TGTGCCATCGCCCCTAGCGTCAATGAGCAGTTCTTC
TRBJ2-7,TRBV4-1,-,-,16,CASSQDRASAYNEQYF,TGCGCCAGCAGCCAAGATAGGGCTAGCGCTTACAATGAGCAGTACTTC
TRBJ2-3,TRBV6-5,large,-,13,CASSYSGTDTQYF,TGTGCCAGCAGTTACAGCGGCACAGATACGCAGTATTTT
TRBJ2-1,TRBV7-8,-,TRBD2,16,CASSLVAGDVYNEQFF,TGTGCCAGCAGCTTAGTAGCGGGAGACGTCTACAATGAGCAGTTCTTC
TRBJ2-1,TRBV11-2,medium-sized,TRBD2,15,CASSLLGGGPEGRFF,TGTGCCAGCAGCTTATTGGGGGGAGGGCCGGAGGGTAGGTTCTTC
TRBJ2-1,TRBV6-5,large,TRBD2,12,CASRILAGGIIF,TGTGCCAGCAGAATACTAGCGGGAGGGATAATCTTC
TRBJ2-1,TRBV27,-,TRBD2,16,CASSTGRLAGHNEQFF,TGTGCCAGCAGTACTGGACGACTAGCGGGGCACAATGAGCAGTTCTTC
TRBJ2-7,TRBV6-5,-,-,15,CASSYGGGATETQYF,TGTGCCAGCAGTTACGGGGGCGGTGCCACAGAGACGCAGTACTTC
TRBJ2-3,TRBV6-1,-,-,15,CAGSPRGRARETQYF,TGTGCCGGCAGTCCCAGGGGGAGGGCCCGAGAGACGCAGTACTTT
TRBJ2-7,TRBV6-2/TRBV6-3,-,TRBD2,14,CASSSPLREGEQYF,TGTGCCAGCAGTTCCCCCCTCAGGGAGGGCGAGCAGTACTTC
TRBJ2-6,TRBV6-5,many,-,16,CASSYDRGSGANVLTF,TGTGCCAGCAGTTACGACAGAGGCTCTGGGGCCAACGTCCTGACTTTC
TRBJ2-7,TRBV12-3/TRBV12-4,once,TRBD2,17,CASSSSPGTSGSYEQYF,TGTGCCAGCAGTTCCTCGCCTGGGACTAGCGGGAGCTACGAGCAGTACTTC
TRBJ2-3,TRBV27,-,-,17,CASSFIYSRFTTGAQYF,TGTGCCAGCAGTTTTATATACAGCCGATTTACCACCGGTGCGCAGTATTTT
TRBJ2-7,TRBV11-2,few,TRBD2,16,CASSLEVAGVRYEQYF,TGTGCCAGCAGCTTAGAGGTAGCGGGAGTACGGTACGAGCAGTACTTC
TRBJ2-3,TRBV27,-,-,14,CASSLLGLADTQYF,TGTGCCAGCAGTTTACTCGGGTTGGCAGATACGCAGTATTTT
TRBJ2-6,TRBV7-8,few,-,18,CASSLVGVDLSGANVLTF,TGTGCCAGCAGCTTGGTAGGAGTCGATCTCTCTGGGGCCAACGTCCTGACTTTC
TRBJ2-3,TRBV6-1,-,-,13,CASSGPGKNTQYF,TGTGCCAGCAGTGGGCCAGGAAAAAATACTCAGTATTTT
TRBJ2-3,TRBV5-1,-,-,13,CASRSVGTYTQFF,TGCGCCAGCCGCTCTGTGGGCACGTATACGCAGTTTTTC
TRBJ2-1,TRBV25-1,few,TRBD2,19,CASSDAPPRLAGHYNEQFF,TGTGCCAGCAGTGACGCCCCTCCTCGACTAGCGGGGCACTACAATGAGCAGTTCTTC
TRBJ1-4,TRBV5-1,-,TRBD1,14,CASSGGQSNEKLFF,TGCGCCAGCAGCGGGGGACAGTCCAATGAAAAACTGTTTTTT